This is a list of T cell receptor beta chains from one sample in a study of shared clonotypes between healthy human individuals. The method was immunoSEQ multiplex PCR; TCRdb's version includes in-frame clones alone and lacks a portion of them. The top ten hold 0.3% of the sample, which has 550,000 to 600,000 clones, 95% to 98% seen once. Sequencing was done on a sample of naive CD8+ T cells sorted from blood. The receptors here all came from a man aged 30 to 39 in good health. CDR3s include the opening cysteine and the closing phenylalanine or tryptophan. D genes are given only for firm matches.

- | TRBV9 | CASSGSTPYNEQFF
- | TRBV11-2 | CASSLGAGGFYEQYF
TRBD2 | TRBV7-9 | CASSTTSGYEQFF
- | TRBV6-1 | CASSEPDSPRPYEQYF
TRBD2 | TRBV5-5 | CASSQTSGYEQYF
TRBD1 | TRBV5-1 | CASSLPGQNYGYTF
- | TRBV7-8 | CASSLGDQTGELFF
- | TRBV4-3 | CASSQDVQATDTQYF
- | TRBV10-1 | CASSAGMTDSYEQYF
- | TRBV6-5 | CATRLGGDTQYF
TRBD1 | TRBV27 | CASSLDRFNIQYF
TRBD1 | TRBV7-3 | CASAQGARTPNEQFF
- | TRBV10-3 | CAIREEGATEAFF
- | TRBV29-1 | CSVAPRVRSAETQYF
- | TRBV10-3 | CAISESAVTGELFF
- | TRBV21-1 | CASSPDRECTEAFF
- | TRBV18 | CASSDREESYEQYF
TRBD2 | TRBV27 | CASSLRTSGISTDTQYF
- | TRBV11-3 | CASSLSGQGETQYF
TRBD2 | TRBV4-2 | CASSQELAGIQETQYF
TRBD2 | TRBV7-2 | CASSPRLVAGGNEQFF
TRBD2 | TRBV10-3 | CAISDIGAGGKTQYF
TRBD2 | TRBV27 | CASSWTSGSLEQYF
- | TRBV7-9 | CASSLRESGDPYEQYF
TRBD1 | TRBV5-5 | CARDRIGGYNQPQHF
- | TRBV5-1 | CASSLLGAASENEQYF
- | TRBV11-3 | CASSLRTGPKVNEQFF
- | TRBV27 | CASSPKWTLDNEQFF
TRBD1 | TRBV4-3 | CASSQLMTGAGNEQFF
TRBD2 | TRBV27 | CASSLFLAGGPNTQYF
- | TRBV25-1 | CASSAGARGNQPQHF
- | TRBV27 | CASSRRGAAGELFF
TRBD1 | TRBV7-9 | CASAGTGDQPQHF
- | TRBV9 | CASSVDGVDTQYF
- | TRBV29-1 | CSAEIRGRDEKLFF
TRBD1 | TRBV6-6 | CASSYSGTGGFGELFF
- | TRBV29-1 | CSVEPLRDGGNIQYF
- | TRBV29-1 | CSFRATSSYNEQFF
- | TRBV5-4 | CASSRGLTNEQFF
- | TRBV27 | CASSLWSSYNEQFF